The 27 T cell receptor beta chains given below trace back to one sample, sequenced in a study of blood T cell repertoires in COVID-19 (dated by TCRdb to the early 2020s). Libraries were built with the immunoSEQ multiplex PCR assay. TCRdb limited this immuneACCESS table to in-frame rearrangements with V and J called. A share of clones is missing; checked studies link under half to unresolved V genes, and the rest is unexplained. For this sample the table gives a few hundred thousand clones, of which approximately 90% were detected only once. The ten largest clones take up 12% of the sample. The sample was peripheral blood. These receptors all come from a woman aged 60-70 years with acute or convalescent COVID-19.

CDR3 protein: CASSLFRLANTGELFF. The CDR3 nucleotides are TGTGCCAGCAGTTTATTCCGACTAGCCAACACCGGGGAGCTGTTTTTT. The V call is TRBV27, the J call TRBJ2-2; the match to TRBD2 covers 7 bases. The CDR3 runs to 16 residues. Trimming at V came to 1 base and at J to 2 bases, leaving 4 bases not matched to a gene. Germline V lookup: CDR1 MNHEY, CDR2 SMNVEV (reference sequence).

This rearrangement joins TRBV10-1 to TRBJ1-1, with a weak D call TRBD1 (5 bases). Germline V lookup: CDR1 WNHNN, CDR2 SYGVQD (reference sequence). Trimming stripped 3 bases from V and 2 bases from J, with 7 bases between. There are 13 residues in the CDR3. The CDR3 is CASSEDRNTEAFF. CDR3 DNA: TGCGCCAGCAGTGAAGACAGAAACACTGAAGCTTTCTTT.

The chain uses TRBV7-9 and TRBJ1-1; the D is unclear. The germline V gene encodes CDR1 SEHNR and CDR2 FQNEAQ (reference sequence). V was trimmed by 1 base and J by 1 base, leaving 7 bases between them. The CDR3 consists of 14 residues. The CDR3 is CASSLDAENTEAFF. CDR3 in DNA: TGTGCCAGCAGCTTAGACGCAGAGAACACTGAAGCTTTCTTT.

The chain uses TRBV7-3 and TRBJ2-2; 9 nucleotides match TRBD1. The V gene end was trimmed by 5 bases and the J gene end by 1 base; junction bases not matched to a gene: 5. From germline, CDR1 is SGHTA and CDR2 FQGTGA. The CDR3 is made up of 16 amino acids. The CDR3 reads CASSARDRVNTGELFF. CDR3 DNA: TGTGCCAGCAGCGCCCGGGACAGGGTGAACACCGGGGAGCTGTTTTTT. The full variable domain, rest sourced from reference TRBV7-3 and TRBJ2-2, is GAGVSQTPSNKVTEKGKYVELRCDPISGHTALYWYRQSLGQGPEFLIYFQGTGAADDSGLPNDRFFAVRPEGSVSTLKIQRTERGDSAVYLCASSARDRVNTGELFFGEGSRLTVL.

The chain employs TRBV30 and TRBJ1-1; a possible D gene is TRBD1 (6 bases). The ends were cut back, 3 bases at V and 1 base at J, with 12 bases in the middle. The germline V gene has CDR1 GTSNPN and CDR2 SVGIG (reference sequence). CDR3 length equals 14 residues. The chain's CDR3 is CAWSEGTRNTEAFF. Here the CDR3 DNA reads TGTGCCTGGAGCGAAGGGACACGGAACACTGAAGCTTTCTTT.

The V gene is TRBV7-7, the J gene TRBJ2-2; perhaps TRBD1 as D (5 bases). The CDR3 length is 16 residues. Trimming cost V 6 bases and J 2 bases, with 16 bases left between them. The germline V gene has CDR1 SSHAT and CDR2 FNYEAQ (reference sequence). The CDR3 DNA reads TGTGCCAGCAGTTCTGAGACAGCTCGAAACACCGGGGAGCTGTTTTTT. Its translation: CASSSETARNTGELFF.

This chain uses TRBV5-4 with TRBJ2-5, with 8 bases lining up with TRBD2. The CDR3 consists of 14 residues. The germline V gene has CDR1 SGHNT and CDR2 YYREEE (reference sequence). V was clipped by 4 bases and J by 4 bases; unmatched bases: 6. CDR3 amino acids: CASSPRGALETQYF. CDR3 bases: TGTGCCAGCAGCCCGCGGGGGGCCCTAGAGACCCAGTACTTC.

This clone was seen just once. This chain joins TRBV28 and TRBJ1-1; D ambiguous. Trimming removed 0 bases at V and 2 bases at J, with 4 bases between. The CDR3 has 13 residues. The germline gives CDR1 MDHEN, CDR2 SYDVKM. The CDR3 loop reads CASSLWRNTEAFF. The CDR3 DNA reads as TGTGCCAGCAGTTTATGGCGAAACACTGAAGCTTTCTTT.

This clone has only one observation. The chain is built from TRBV29-1 and TRBJ1-4, with 7 bases matching TRBD1. Germline loops: CDR1 SQVTM, CDR2 ANQGSEA. This CDR3 spans 15 amino acids. The trim removed 5 bases at V and 3 bases at J, leaving 9 bases unmatched. CDR3 DNA: TGCAGCGTTCGGGCAGGGGGATCAGCTAATGAAAAACTGTTTTTT. Residues: CSVRAGGSANEKLFF.

This chain connects TRBV7-2 to TRBJ1-1; D perhaps matches TRBD1 (5 bases). The length of the CDR3 is 16 residues. The V gene lost 0 bases and the J gene lost 1 base, with 12 bases spanning the gap. From germline, CDR1 is SGHTA and CDR2 FQGNSA. This CDR3 reads CASSLATAPGNTEAFF. The CDR3 bases are TGTGCCAGCAGCTTAGCGACAGCGCCCGGGAACACTGAAGCTTTCTTT. Together with reference TRBV7-2 and TRBJ1-1, the CDR3 gives the full variable domain: GAGVSQSPSNKVTEKGKDVELRCDPISGHTALYWYRQSLGQGLEFLIYFQGNSAPDKSGLPSDRFSAERTGGSVSTLTIQRTQQEDSAVYLCASSLATAPGNTEAFFGQGTRLTVV.

This clone has just a few counts. The J gene is TRBJ1-6, the V gene TRBV27, with D unresolved. The CDR3 length is 13 residues. V lost 4 bases and J lost 11, with 12 bases in between. Germline V CDR1 and CDR2: MNHEY, SMNVEV (reference sequence). The CDR3 region is CASSYRGFPPLHF. CDR3 nucleotides: TGTGCCAGCAGTTATCGAGGGTTCCCACCCCTCCACTTT.

This clone was detected only once. This chain connects TRBV24-1 to TRBJ2-2; a possible D gene is TRBD1 (6 bases). Trimming removed 6 bases from V and 1 base from J, with 11 bases in between. The germline V gene has CDR1 KGHDR and CDR2 SFDVKD. This CDR3 spans 15 amino acids. Here the CDR3 reads CATSYRVGNTGELFF. The CDR3 DNA reads TGTGCCACCAGTTACAGGGTAGGGAACACCGGGGAGCTGTTTTTT.

The chain is built from TRBV4-1 and TRBJ2-1; TRBD2 is a possible D gene (5 bases). Trimming shortened V by 1 base and J by 7 bases, and 20 bases separated the two germline ends. Germline V gene sequence: CDR1 MGHRA, CDR2 YSYEKL. This CDR3 contains 17 residues. CDR3: CASSQGVLASAMNEQFF. The CDR3 DNA sequence: TGCGCCAGCAGCCAAGGCGTTCTAGCCTCGGCTATGAATGAGCAGTTCTTC.

Concerning this clone itself: At one end the junction does not follow the germline gene, possibly because of a read error. The CDR3 protein is CARSPGGDSNQPQHF. CDR3 coding DNA: TGCGCCCGCAGCCCGGGGGGGGATAGCAATCAGCCCCAGCATTTT. The chain employs TRBV5-1 and TRBJ1-5; maybe TRBD1 (5 bases). Germline loops: CDR1 SGHRS, CDR2 YFSETQ. CDR3 length equals 15 residues.

This clone has just one count. The J gene is TRBJ2-3, the V gene TRBV5-1; D remains ambiguous. This CDR3 contains 12 residues. The V gene lost 0 bases and the J gene lost 6 bases, with 5 bases spanning the gap. CDR1 and CDR2 from the germline V gene are SGHRS and YFSETQ. The CDR3 DNA reads as TGCGCCAGCAGCTTGGATCTCGATACGCAGTATTTT. Translated: CASSLDLDTQYF.

This clone was counted a single time. This chain joins TRBV5-6 and TRBJ2-7; D is possibly TRBD2 (5 bases). Trimming cost V 1 base and J 0 bases, with 11 bases left between them. The CDR3 has 15 amino acids. Germline assignment: CDR1 SGHDT and CDR2 YYEEEE. The CDR3 reads CASSLYAGSSYEQYF. The CDR3 bases are TGTGCCAGCAGCTTGTACGCGGGTTCCTCCTACGAGCAGTACTTC.

V gene TRBV19 combines with J gene TRBJ2-1; 14 bases agree with TRBD2. V lost 1 base, J lost 0 bases, and 5 bases stayed unmatched. There are 19 residues in the CDR3. Germline lookup yields CDR1 LNHDA and CDR2 SQIVND (reference sequence). CDR3 in DNA: TGTGCCAGTAGTATAGCAGCAGGACTAGCGGGAGGCTCCTACAATGAGCAGTTCTTC. Amino acid sequence: CASSIAAGLAGGSYNEQFF.

The chain uses TRBV5-1 and TRBJ2-2; possible D gene TRBD2, 5 bases. Germline loops: CDR1 SGHRS, CDR2 YFSETQ. V lost 5 bases and J 3 bases, leaving 14 bases between the germline ends. The CDR3 consists of 15 residues. The chain's CDR3 is CASSTGVRDTGELFF. CDR3 bases: TGCGCCAGCAGTACCGGGGTGCGGGACACCGGGGAGCTGTTTTTT.

V gene TRBV4-1 combines with J gene TRBJ1-1; no reliable D call. CDR1 is MGHRA, CDR2 YSYEKL, per germline. V lost 3 bases and J lost 1, with 15 bases in between. This CDR3 has 16 amino acids. Here the CDR3 reads CASSQKITAQNTEAFF. The CDR3 DNA reads as TGCGCCAGCAGCCAGAAAATCACCGCACAGAACACTGAAGCTTTCTTT.

V is TRBV30 and J is TRBJ1-1; D gene uncertain. This CDR3 contains 13 residues. The V gene's germline CDR1 is GTSNPN and CDR2 SVGIG (reference sequence). V was shortened by 3 bases and J by 0 bases, with 8 bases between the two germline ends. CDR3 in amino acids: CAWRWQVNTEAFF. The CDR3 DNA sequence: TGTGCCTGGAGATGGCAGGTGAACACTGAAGCTTTCTTT.

This rearrangement joins TRBV11-2 to TRBJ2-4, with 9 bases fitting TRBD2. The V gene end was trimmed by 0 bases and the J gene end by 9 bases; junction bases not matched to a gene: 12. The CDR3 contains 17 residues. Per germline, CDR1 SGHAT and CDR2 FQNNGV. As DNA, the CDR3 is TGTGCCAGCAGCTTAGAGTTTGCGGGAGGGCCTGGAGGCATTCAGTACTTC. Protein: CASSLEFAGGPGGIQYF.

This clone was counted once. The V and J genes are TRBV5-1 and TRBJ1-4, with TRBD1 matching 9 bases. CDR3 length equals 15 residues. V shed 4 bases and J 8 bases; nucleotides not matched to a gene: 9. The germline gives CDR1 SGHRS, CDR2 YFSETQ. The CDR3 loop is CASSLRTGVGEKLFF. Written as DNA, the CDR3 is TGCGCCAGCAGCCTGCGGACAGGGGTAGGCGAAAAACTGTTTTTT.

The V gene is TRBV5-4, the J gene TRBJ1-5; D is possibly TRBD1 (6 bases). The CDR3 is made up of 14 amino acids. V shed 5 bases and J shed 6 bases, with 15 bases lying between them. Germline CDR1 SGHNT, CDR2 YYREEE (reference sequence). CDR3 nucleotides: TGTGCCAGCAGTGTCTACAGGGAGGGTCAGCCCCAGCATTTT. Encoded protein: CASSVYREGQPQHF.

This rearrangement joins TRBV2 to TRBJ2-1, with D possibly matching TRBD2 (6 bases). CDR1 is SNHLY, CDR2 FYNNEI, per germline. V was shortened by 0 bases and J by 4 bases, with 10 bases between the two germline ends. The CDR3 extends over 15 amino acids. The CDR3 spells CASSEAPGLYNEQFF. Here the CDR3 DNA reads TGTGCCAGCAGTGAAGCTCCTGGACTATACAATGAGCAGTTCTTC.

The rearrangement joins TRBV9 to TRBJ1-2, with D possibly matching TRBD1 (6 bases). The CDR3 runs to 12 residues. Trimming removed 3 bases from V and 6 bases from J, with 9 bases in between. In germline, CDR1 is SGDLS, CDR2 YYNGEE. CDR3 DNA sequence: TGTGCCAGCAGCGGACAGGTCCATGGCTACACCTTC. This encodes CASSGQVHGYTF. Full variable domain (rest looked up from reference TRBV9 and TRBJ1-2): DSGVTQTPKHLITATGQRVTLRCSPRSGDLSVYWYQQSLDQGLQFLIQYYNGEERAKGNILERFSAQQFPDLHSELNLSSLELGDSALYFCASSGQVHGYTFGSGTRLTVV.

CDR3 region: CASSLRPDEQYF. The CDR3 DNA reads TGTGCCAGCAGCTTACGTCCCGACGAGCAGTACTTC. The rearrangement uses TRBV7-3 and TRBJ2-7; D uncertain. From germline, CDR1 is SGHTA and CDR2 FQGTGA. V was cut by 2 bases and J by 5 bases, with 7 bases left in between. This CDR3 has 12 residues.

This clone was seen a handful of times. The chain employs TRBV7-8 and TRBJ2-7; D call uncertain. The CDR3 runs 13 residues. V lost 5 bases to trimming and J lost 2 bases, with 10 bases between them. Germline V gene lookup returns CDR1 SGHVS and CDR2 FQNEAQ. CDR3 region: CASSPLPAYEQYF. The CDR3 region has the DNA TGTGCCAGCAGCCCGCTTCCGGCCTACGAGCAGTACTTC.